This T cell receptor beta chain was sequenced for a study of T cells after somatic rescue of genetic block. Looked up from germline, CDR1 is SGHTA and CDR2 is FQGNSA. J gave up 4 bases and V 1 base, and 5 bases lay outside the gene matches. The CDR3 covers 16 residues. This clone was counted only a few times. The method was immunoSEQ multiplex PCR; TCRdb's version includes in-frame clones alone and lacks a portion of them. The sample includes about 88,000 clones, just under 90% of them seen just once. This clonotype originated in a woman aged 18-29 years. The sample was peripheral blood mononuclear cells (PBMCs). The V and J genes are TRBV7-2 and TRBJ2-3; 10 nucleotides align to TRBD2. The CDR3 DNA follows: TGTGCCAGCAGCTTAGTACTAGCGGGACTGGCAGATACGCAGTATTTT. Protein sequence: CASSLVLAGLADTQYF.